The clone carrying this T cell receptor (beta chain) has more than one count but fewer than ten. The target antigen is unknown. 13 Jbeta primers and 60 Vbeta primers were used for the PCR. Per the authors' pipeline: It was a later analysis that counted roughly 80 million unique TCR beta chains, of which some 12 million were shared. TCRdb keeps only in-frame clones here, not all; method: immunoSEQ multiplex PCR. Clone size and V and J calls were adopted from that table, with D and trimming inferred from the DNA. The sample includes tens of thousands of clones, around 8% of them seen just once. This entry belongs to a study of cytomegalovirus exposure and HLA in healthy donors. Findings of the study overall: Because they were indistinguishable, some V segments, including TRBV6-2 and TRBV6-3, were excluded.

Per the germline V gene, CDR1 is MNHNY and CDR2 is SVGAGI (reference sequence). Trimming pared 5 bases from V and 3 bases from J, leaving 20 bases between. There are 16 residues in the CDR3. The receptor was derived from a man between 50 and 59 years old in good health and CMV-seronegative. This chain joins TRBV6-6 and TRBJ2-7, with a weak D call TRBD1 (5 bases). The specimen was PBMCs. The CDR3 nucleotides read TGTGCCAGCAGTAGAAGTAGGGGCTCCCAAGGCTACGAGCAGTACTTC. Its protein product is CASSRSRGSQGYEQYF.